The 11 T cell receptor beta chains given below trace back to one sample, sequenced in a study of chemoradiotherapy in HPV16-positive cancers. TCRdb's copy holds only in-frame clones and misses some; the assay was immunoSEQ multiplex PCR. The sample carries 20,000 or so clones, about 87% recorded once. Sequenced material: blood, taken from a patient who underwent chemoradiotherapy. The source of these receptors is a human donor with HPV-associated anogenital cancer.

The chain has TRBV18 and TRBJ1-4; D gene ambiguous. Between the trimmed V and J ends, which lost 2 bases and 7 bases, there was a span of 14 bases. The CDR3 is made up of 15 amino acids. Germline CDR1 is KGHSH and CDR2 is LQKENI. The chain's CDR3 is CASSPKEPRSEKLFF. The CDR3, as DNA: TGTGCCAGCTCACCAAAGGAGCCGAGGAGTGAAAAACTGTTTTTT. Full variable domain (missing parts from reference TRBV18 and TRBJ1-4): NAGVMQNPRHLVRRRGQEARLRCSPMKGHSHVYWYRQLPEEGLKFMVYLQKENIIDESGMPKERFSAEFPKEGPSILRIQQVVRGDSAAYFCASSPKEPRSEKLFFGSGTQLSVL.

This clone was counted once. The chain employs TRBV7-9 and TRBJ1-1, with 9 bases fitting TRBD1. Per the germline V gene, CDR1 is SEHNR and CDR2 is FQNEAQ (reference sequence). V shed 5 bases, J shed 4 bases, and the junction held 8 bases outside the gene matches. CDR3 length: 15 residues. The CDR3 is CASSPWTGEVTEAFF. CDR3 nucleotide sequence: TGTGCCAGCAGCCCATGGACAGGGGAGGTCACTGAAGCTTTCTTT.

The V call is TRBV6-6, the J call TRBJ1-1; D is uncertain. V was trimmed by 0 bases and J by 7 bases, leaving 6 bases between them. The germline gives CDR1 MNHNY, CDR2 SVGAGI (reference sequence). The length of the CDR3 is 12 residues. This chain's CDR3 is CASSYSQDEAFF. The CDR3 region has the DNA TGTGCCAGCAGTTACTCCCAGGATGAAGCTTTCTTT.

The chain is built from TRBV7-9 and TRBJ2-2; D call uncertain. V lost 1 base and J 1 base, leaving 7 bases between the germline ends. The CDR3 is 15 residues long. Germline V gene data show CDR1 as SEHNR and CDR2 as FQNEAQ (reference sequence). Written as DNA, the CDR3 is TGTGCCAGCAGCTTAGGTCACCAGAACACCGGGGAGCTGTTTTTT. Protein product: CASSLGHQNTGELFF.

This clone appeared a single time. V and J are TRBV7-9 and TRBJ1-2; D gene uncertain. The V and J ends lost 1 base and 1 base respectively, with 10 bases between them. Germline V CDR1 and CDR2: SEHNR, FQNEAQ (reference sequence). The CDR3 loop spans 15 amino acids. The CDR3 DNA reads TGTGCCAGCAGCTTAGTAGTGGCACATAACTATGGCTACACCTTC. It encodes CASSLVVAHNYGYTF.

This clone has more than one count but fewer than ten. This chain joins TRBV27 and TRBJ1-4; unclear D gene. Deletions cut 3 bases from V and 8 bases from J, with 16 bases between. This CDR3 region has 15 residues. Germline values: CDR1 MNHEY, CDR2 SMNVEV (reference sequence). The CDR3 loop is CASSLNLGSREKLFF. DNA of the CDR3: TGTGCCAGCAGTTTGAACCTGGGCAGTCGCGAAAAACTGTTTTTT.

J is TRBJ1-4 and V is TRBV2, with D possibly TRBD1 on 5 matching bases. The CDR3 sequence is 17 residues long. Trimming stripped 5 bases from V and 10 bases from J, with 26 bases between. Germline loops: CDR1 SNHLY, CDR2 FYNNEI. CDR3 nucleotide sequence: TGTGCCAGCAGTTCCCGGGGGGAGGGCCTACATGGCGCAAAACTGTTTTTT. Translating it yields CASSSRGEGLHGAKLFF.

The chain carries TRBV7-9 and TRBJ1-1; D is ambiguous. CDR3 length equals 12 residues. Looked up from germline, CDR1 is SEHNR and CDR2 is FQNEAQ (reference sequence). The V gene lost 7 bases and the J gene lost 3 bases, with 9 bases spanning the gap. DNA for the CDR3: TGTGCCAGCAACGGGATTCACACTGAAGCTTTCTTT. Translating gives CASNGIHTEAFF.

The chain has TRBV19 and TRBJ1-1; 7 positions match TRBD1. The CDR3 has 15 amino acids. The trim removed 4 bases at V and 2 bases at J, leaving 7 bases unmatched. The germline gives CDR1 LNHDA, CDR2 SQIVND (reference sequence). CDR3 loop: CASSNQGVTNTEAFF. CDR3 nucleotides: TGTGCCAGTAGTAATCAGGGGGTAACCAACACTGAAGCTTTCTTT.

This rearrangement joins TRBV5-4 to TRBJ1-2; 9 nucleotides align to TRBD1. Germline V CDR1 and CDR2: SGHNT, YYREEE (reference sequence). The CDR3 consists of 14 residues. V gave up 4 bases and J gave up 5 bases; unmatched junction bases: 6. The CDR3 sequence: CASSTAGTGYGYTF. DNA of the CDR3: TGTGCCAGCAGCACAGCCGGGACAGGGTATGGCTACACCTTC.

The chain recombines TRBV10-2 with TRBJ2-4; D call uncertain. V lost 7 bases and J 0 bases, leaving 10 bases between the germline ends. The CDR3 loop spans 14 amino acids. Per germline, CDR1 WSHSY and CDR2 SAAADI. CDR3 bases: TGCGCCAGCACCAACCCTCTAGCCAAAAACATTCAGTACTTC. This gives the protein CASTNPLAKNIQYF.